Listed here are 21 T cell receptor beta chains from one sample, sequenced in a study of cytomegalovirus exposure and HLA in healthy donors. It was with 60 Vbeta and 13 Jbeta primers that the PCR ran. Assay used: immunoSEQ multiplex PCR; TCRdb lists only in-frame clones, some missing. Here the sample spans fewer than 100,000 clones, roughly 79% being singletons. Sequencing was done on a sample of PBMCs. These receptors were collected from a woman between 40 and 50 years old in good health and CMV-seronegative.

This chain uses TRBV6-6 with TRBJ2-2; D is uncertain. There are 16 residues in the CDR3. V lost 0 bases and J lost 5, with 13 bases in between. Germline CDR1 and CDR2: MNHNY and SVGAGI (reference sequence). This CDR3 is CASSYSMTRSTGELFF. The CDR3 nucleotides are TGTGCCAGCAGTTACTCGATGACCAGGTCAACCGGGGAGCTGTTTTTT.

In its sample, this clone was seen a few times. The J gene is TRBJ2-2, the V gene TRBV25-1; D uncertain. Germline V gene sequence: CDR1 MGHDK, CDR2 SYGVNS. Trimming removed 5 bases at V and 9 bases at J, with 7 bases between. CDR3 length equals 11 residues. The DNA of the CDR3 is TGTGCCAGCAGTAAAACTCGGGAGCTGTTTTTT. It translates to CASSKTRELFF.

This clone was seen once. The chain links TRBV6-1 to TRBJ2-7, with 10 bases that match TRBD1. Germline assignment: CDR1 MNHNS and CDR2 SASEGT. The CDR3 runs to 14 residues. V gave up 3 bases and J gave up 6 bases; unmatched junction bases: 5. CDR3 amino acids: CASSDRDRGLEQYF. Here the CDR3 DNA reads TGTGCCAGCAGTGACCGGGACAGGGGACTCGAGCAGTACTTC.

The chain uses TRBV19 and TRBJ1-5; D is ambiguous. The CDR3 is made up of 13 amino acids. Trimming removed 3 bases from V and 11 bases from J, with 14 bases in between. CDR1 is LNHDA, CDR2 SQIVND, per germline (reference sequence). The CDR3 here is CASSMGSPGSQHF. The DNA of the CDR3 is TGTGCCAGTAGTATGGGCAGCCCTGGGTCCCAGCATTTT.

The rearrangement joins TRBV18 to TRBJ2-7; D not certain. CDR1 and CDR2 from the germline V gene are KGHSH and LQKENI. This CDR3 region has 14 residues. Trimming left V 2 bases short and J 1 base short, with 9 bases between. CDR3 loop: CASSPGSESYEQYF. The CDR3 DNA follows: TGTGCCAGCTCACCAGGATCGGAGTCCTACGAGCAGTACTTC.

The table lists this clone with a few counts. The chain links TRBV5-1 to TRBJ2-5; D is ambiguous. TRBJ2-7 matches the DNA end more closely, so the J call is doubtful. This CDR3 has 15 amino acids. In germline, CDR1 is SGHRS, CDR2 YFSETQ. The CDR3 region has the DNA TGCGCCAGCAGCCAACTACCTACCTTGAGCTACGAGCAGTACTTC. Its protein is CASSQLPTLSYEQYF.

J is TRBJ2-1 and V is TRBV30; D gene ambiguous. The V gene lost 0 bases and the J gene lost 7 bases, with 4 bases spanning the gap. This CDR3 has 11 amino acids. In germline, CDR1 is GTSNPN, CDR2 SVGIG (reference sequence). Written as DNA, the CDR3 is TGTGCCTGGAGTGTACTTAATGAGCAGTTCTTC. It encodes CAWSVLNEQFF. Together with reference TRBV30 and TRBJ2-1, the CDR3 gives the full variable domain: SQTIHQWPATLVQPVGSPLSLECTVEGTSNPNLYWYRQAAGRGLQLLFYSVGIGQISSEVPQNLSASRPQDRQFILSSKKLLLSDSGFYLCAWSVLNEQFFGPGTRLTVL.

The V gene is TRBV6-1, the J gene TRBJ1-4; D perhaps matches TRBD1 (6 bases). V was shortened by 10 bases and J by 4 bases, with 19 bases between the two germline ends. Germline V gene data show CDR1 as MNHNS and CDR2 as SASEGT. This CDR3 spans 15 amino acids. The CDR3 region is CATRLQGSVNEKLFF. The CDR3 DNA is TGTGCCACCCGCCTCCAGGGGAGCGTTAATGAAAAACTGTTTTTT.

The chain carries TRBV9 and TRBJ1-6; D possibly corresponds to TRBD1 (5 bases). CDR3 size: 15 residues. CDR1 is SGDLS, CDR2 YYNGEE, per germline. The V end lost 0 bases, the J end lost 7 bases, and 11 bases lay between the germline ends. CDR3 loop: CASSVAAGLNSPLHF. CDR3 bases: TGTGCCAGCAGCGTAGCGGCAGGGTTGAATTCACCCCTCCACTTT.

The gene calls are TRBV27 and TRBJ1-1; unclear D gene. Deletions cut 4 bases from V and 8 bases from J, with 11 bases between. The CDR3 spans 12 residues. Germline V CDR1 and CDR2: MNHEY, SMNVEV (reference sequence). CDR3 region: CASSYRGAEAFF. The CDR3 DNA sequence: TGTGCCAGCAGTTACCGGGGAGCCGAAGCTTTCTTT.

The chain links TRBV18 to TRBJ2-5; 7 bases are a match to TRBD1. The germline CDR1 and CDR2 sequences are KGHSH and LQKENI. Trimming took 0 bases from V and 8 from J; bases not matched to a gene: 3. The CDR3 is 13 residues long. The CDR3 spells CASSPPQGETQYF. The CDR3, as DNA: TGTGCCAGCTCACCACCTCAGGGGGAAACCCAGTACTTC.

V gene TRBV5-1 combines with J gene TRBJ1-1; 9 bases fit TRBD1. Germline V lookup: CDR1 SGHRS, CDR2 YFSETQ. The CDR3 runs 14 residues. V lost 3 bases, J lost 4 bases, and 4 bases stayed unmatched. The CDR3 coding sequence is TGCGCCAGCAGCTCCCCGGGACAGGGCACTGAAGCTTTCTTT. Protein product: CASSSPGQGTEAFF. The full variable domain, completed using reference TRBV5-1 and TRBJ1-1, is KAGVTQTPRYLIKTRGQQVTLSCSPISGHRSVSWYQQTPGQGLQFLFEYFSETQRNKGNFPGRFSGRQFSNSRSEMNVSTLELGDSALYLCASSSPGQGTEAFFGQGTRLTVV.

V and J are TRBV20-1 and TRBJ1-4, with D hard to call. Germline V CDR1 and CDR2: DFQATT, SNEGSKA (reference sequence). The CDR3 contains 11 residues. The CDR3 reads CGGATNEKLFF. CDR3 sequence (DNA): TGCGGAGGTGCAACTAATGAAAAACTGTTTTTT.

This chain connects TRBV18 to TRBJ1-5, with unresolved D. The CDR3 is 14 amino acids. V was clipped by 4 bases and J by 0 bases, with 7 bases between them. The germline CDR1 and CDR2 sequences are KGHSH and LQKENI. The CDR3 here is CASSLADSNQPQHF. Here the CDR3 DNA reads TGTGCCAGCTCACTTGCAGATAGCAATCAGCCCCAGCATTTT.

The chain couples TRBV15 to TRBJ2-3, with 7 positions matching TRBD2. There are 16 residues in the CDR3. V trimming: 1 base; J trimming: 4 bases; junction bases outside the gene matches: 8. CDR1 and CDR2 (germline): LNHNV, YYDKDF (reference sequence). CDR3 nucleotides: TGTGCCACCAGCAGAGTTGCGGGGAGGGGCGCAGATACGCAGTATTTT. It is translated as CATSRVAGRGADTQYF.

The genes are TRBV6-6 and TRBJ1-1, with TRBD1 matching over 8 bases. Germline V gene lookup returns CDR1 MNHNY and CDR2 SVGAGI (reference sequence). This CDR3 has 14 residues. Trimming cost V 2 bases and J 5 bases; bases outside gene matches: 4. The CDR3, as DNA: TGTGCCAGCAGTTACGCGGGACAGGCAACTGAAGCTTTCTTT. Protein: CASSYAGQATEAFF.

The chain couples TRBV7-2 to TRBJ2-3; tentatively, D is TRBD2 (6 bases). The germline gives CDR1 SGHTA, CDR2 FQGNSA. The CDR3 contains 15 residues. Trimming shortened V by 6 bases and J by 0 bases, and 13 bases separated the two germline ends. The CDR3 loop reads CASRSSVSSTDTQYF. The DNA of the CDR3 is TGTGCCAGCAGATCTAGCGTCTCTAGCACAGATACGCAGTATTTT.

This clone was seen a few times. V is TRBV4-3 and J is TRBJ1-6; no firm D call. This CDR3 spans 17 amino acids. Per germline, CDR1 LGHNA and CDR2 YSLEER. V lost 0 bases and J 0 bases, leaving 9 bases between the germline ends. CDR3 loop: CASSQEYRSSYNSPLHF. The DNA for the CDR3 is TGCGCCAGCAGCCAAGAGTATAGGAGCTCCTATAATTCACCCCTCCACTTT.

This sequence joins TRBV9 and TRBJ2-2; possible D gene TRBD1, 5 bases. Germline loops: CDR1 SGDLS, CDR2 YYNGEE. V gave up 5 bases and J gave up 1 base, with 9 bases separating them. The CDR3 sequence is 14 residues long. CDR3 nucleotide sequence: TGTGCCAGCAGAATAGGACAGAACACCGGGGAGCTGTTTTTT. Translation: CASRIGQNTGELFF.

This chain uses TRBV19 with TRBJ1-5; D not certain. V was clipped by 0 bases and J by 6 bases, with 6 bases between them. This CDR3 is 13 amino acids long. Germline V gene lookup returns CDR1 LNHDA and CDR2 SQIVND (reference sequence). CDR3: CASSIDLVQPQHF. The CDR3 DNA reads as TGTGCCAGTAGTATAGATCTTGTTCAGCCCCAGCATTTT.

This clone was seen only a few times. The rearrangement uses TRBV5-4 and TRBJ1-1, with a tentative D call TRBD1 (6 bases). CDR1 is SGHNT and CDR2 is YYREEE in the germline V gene (reference sequence). The CDR3 length is 15 residues. Trimming stripped 0 bases from V and 1 base from J, with 10 bases between. The CDR3 DNA follows: TGTGCCAGCAGCTTGGAGGCCAGGGGGAACACTGAAGCTTTCTTT. Its translation: CASSLEARGNTEAFF.